The 23 T cell receptor beta chains given below trace back to one sample, sequenced in a study of CD8+ T cells in alopecia areata. After isolation, RNA underwent reverse transcription to generate cDNA as the sequencing template. Profiled with immunoSEQ multiplex PCR; TCRdb holds only in-frame clones, not every one. The profile shows over 200,000 clones, more than 45% of them singletons. Sequenced here: CD4+ T cells sorted from blood, sampled at week 0. The receptors were sampled from a human donor with alopecia areata.

The gene calls are TRBV29-1 and TRBJ2-1, with 7 bases fitting TRBD1. The CDR3 has 12 residues. Germline CDR1 and CDR2: SQVTM and ANQGSEA. V was clipped by 5 bases and J by 9 bases; unmatched bases: 7. CDR3 amino acids: CSVRTGGGEQFF. DNA for the CDR3: TGCAGCGTTAGGACAGGAGGAGGTGAGCAGTTCTTC.

This chain links TRBV27 with TRBJ1-1; D remains unclear. This CDR3 is built from 15 residues. Germline values: CDR1 MNHEY, CDR2 SMNVEV (reference sequence). With 5 bases removed from V and 3 bases from J, the gap between germline ends came to 16 bases. The CDR3 loop is CASSRGQPMDTEAFF. In nucleotides, the CDR3 is TGTGCCAGCAGTCGTGGCCAGCCGATGGACACTGAAGCTTTCTTT.

CDR3 residues: CAWSAQGRIGGYGYTF. In DNA form, the CDR3 reads TGTGCCTGGAGTGCGCAGGGGAGAATAGGTGGATATGGCTACACCTTC. This rearrangement joins TRBV30 to TRBJ1-2, with a tentative D call TRBD1 (6 bases). The CDR3 sequence is 16 residues long. V was clipped by 1 base and J by 5 bases, with 20 bases between them. The germline V gene has CDR1 GTSNPN and CDR2 SVGIG (reference sequence).

This clone has more than one count but fewer than ten. The chain combines TRBV7-9 with TRBJ2-2, with D perhaps being TRBD1 or TRBD2 (5 bases each). With 10 bases removed from V and 1 base from J, the gap between germline ends came to 19 bases. This CDR3 spans 16 amino acids. Germline lookup yields CDR1 SEHNR and CDR2 FQNEAQ (reference sequence). The CDR3 reads CATPPPGTGNTGELFF. CDR3 coding DNA: TGTGCCACGCCCCCCCCCGGGACCGGGAACACCGGGGAGCTGTTTTTT.

The chain joins TRBV4-1 to TRBJ2-1; no clear D. The CDR3 covers 15 residues. With 4 bases removed from V and 0 bases from J, the gap between germline ends came to 10 bases. Germline V gene data show CDR1 as MGHRA and CDR2 as YSYEKL. CDR3 coding DNA: TGCGCCAGCAGCCGGCCCTACAGCTCCTACAATGAGCAGTTCTTC. It translates to CASSRPYSSYNEQFF.

Only one count was recorded for this clone. The junction departs from the called germline gene at one end, perhaps through a read error. The V gene is TRBV7-7, the J gene TRBJ2-5; the D gene is possibly TRBD2 (6 bases). From germline, CDR1 is SSHAT and CDR2 FNYEAQ (reference sequence). CDR3 length equals 14 residues. The CDR3 DNA is TGTGCTAGCAGCCCCCGCGGGGCTCAAGAGACCCAGTACTTC. Encoded protein: CASSPRGAQETQYF.

The gene calls are TRBV5-6 and TRBJ2-7; D call uncertain. This CDR3 region has 14 residues. Germline V gene data show CDR1 as SGHDT and CDR2 as YYEEEE. Trimming cost V 0 bases and J 0 bases, with 7 bases left between them. This chain's CDR3 is CASSLGHSSYEQYF. The CDR3 region has the DNA TGTGCCAGCAGCTTGGGCCACAGCTCCTACGAGCAGTACTTC. The full variable domain, its missing parts supplied by reference TRBV5-6 and TRBJ2-7, is DAGVTQSPTHLIKTRGQQVTLRCSPKSGHDTVSWYQQALGQGPQFIFQYYEEEERQRGNFPDRFSGHQFPNYSSELNVNALLLGDSALYLCASSLGHSSYEQYFGPGTRLTVT.

In nucleotides, the CDR3 is TGTGCCAGCAGCAAGGGACTAGCGGGAGGAATAGATACGCAGTATTTT. Translated: CASSKGLAGGIDTQYF. The chain has TRBV7-2 and TRBJ2-3; 15 bases align to TRBD2. V lost 5 bases to trimming and J lost 5 bases; unmatched junction nucleotides: 5. From germline, CDR1 is SGHTA and CDR2 FQGNSA. The CDR3 spans 16 residues.

The chain recombines TRBV4-2 with TRBJ1-2; D gene ambiguous. Between the trimmed V and J ends, which lost 3 bases and 0 bases, there was a span of 11 bases. The CDR3 sequence is 15 residues long. Germline loops: CDR1 LGHNA, CDR2 YNFKEQ. The CDR3 nucleotides read TGTGCCAGCAGCCACCAACATCCGACTAACTATGGCTACACCTTC. This encodes CASSHQHPTNYGYTF.

The rearrangement joins TRBV7-6 to TRBJ1-1; D gene ambiguous. The CDR3 has 13 residues. The germline V gene has CDR1 SGHVS and CDR2 FNYEAQ. V was cut by 5 bases and J by 5 bases, with 12 bases left in between. CDR3 sequence (DNA): TGTGCCAGCAGCGACCCGCCTCAGACTGAAGCTTTCTTT. It yields the protein CASSDPPQTEAFF.

This sequence joins TRBV5-6 and TRBJ1-6, with unresolved D. This CDR3 comprises 14 residues. The germline gives CDR1 SGHDT, CDR2 YYEEEE. V lost 2 bases and J 5 bases, leaving 8 bases between the germline ends. Here the CDR3 DNA reads TGTGCCAGCAGCTTCGCCGGCGATAATTCACCCCTCCACTTT. It codes for CASSFAGDNSPLHF. Supplemented by reference TRBV5-6 and TRBJ1-6, the full variable domain reads DAGVTQSPTHLIKTRGQQVTLRCSPKSGHDTVSWYQQALGQGPQFIFQYYEEEERQRGNFPDRFSGHQFPNYSSELNVNALLLGDSALYLCASSFAGDNSPLHFGNGTRLTVT.

DNA of the CDR3: TGTGCCTGGAGTCCTAGGATGGGGACAGAAGCTTTCTTT. This codes for CAWSPRMGTEAFF. V and J are TRBV30 and TRBJ1-1; a possible D gene is TRBD1 (6 bases). CDR3 length: 13 residues. Per germline, CDR1 GTSNPN and CDR2 SVGIG (reference sequence). V shed 2 bases and J shed 8 bases, with 15 bases lying between them.

This clone was counted a few times. The CDR3 bases are TGCAGCGTTGAGCCGGGCCCCAATGAGCAGTTCTTC. Encoded protein: CSVEPGPNEQFF. The chain recombines TRBV29-1 with TRBJ2-1; D is ambiguous. CDR3 size: 12 residues. Germline CDR1 SQVTM, CDR2 ANQGSEA. V was clipped by 3 bases and J by 6 bases, with 9 bases between them.

This CDR3 reads CASSLDGSYNEQFF. The CDR3 nucleotides read TGTGCCAGCAGTCTCGATGGGTCCTACAATGAGCAGTTCTTC. The V call is TRBV6-1, the J call TRBJ2-1, with D uncertain. The CDR3 totals 14 residues. From germline, CDR1 is MNHNS and CDR2 SASEGT. V was trimmed by 5 bases and J by 1 base, leaving 9 bases between them.

The chain recombines TRBV21-1 with TRBJ2-5. TRBV21-1 is described as a pseudogene. This CDR3 has 14 amino acids. The CDR3 DNA is TGTGCCAGCAGCAGGGGTCTGGTGTTGGAGACCCAGTACTTC. This codes for CASSRGLVLETQYF.

This chain connects TRBV5-6 to TRBJ2-3; D may be TRBD1 or TRBD2 (5 bases each). The V end lost 0 bases, the J end lost 4 bases, and 18 bases lay between the germline ends. The CDR3 contains 17 residues. Germline-derived CDR1 and CDR2 are SGHDT and YYEEEE. This chain's CDR3 is CASSLVFSGTRSDTQYF. The CDR3 region has the DNA TGTGCCAGCAGCTTGGTATTCTCCGGGACCCGATCAGATACGCAGTATTTT.

J is TRBJ1-2 and V is TRBV2; D may be TRBD1 (5 bases). The CDR3 is made up of 14 amino acids. Germline assignment: CDR1 SNHLY and CDR2 FYNNEI. The ends were cut back, 9 bases at V and 1 base at J, with 15 bases in the middle. The CDR3 here is CARVAGHINYGYTF. The CDR3 nucleotides are TGTGCCAGGGTTGCGGGGCACATTAACTATGGCTACACCTTC.

V usage is TRBV10-1 and J usage is TRBJ1-6; 7 bases map to TRBD1. Trimming removed 6 bases from V and 8 bases from J; junction bases left unmatched: 7. CDR1 is WNHNN, CDR2 SYGVQD, per germline (reference sequence). This CDR3 spans 14 amino acids. The CDR3 DNA follows: TGCGCCAGCAGCAAGGACAGGAACCATTCACCCCTCCACTTT. Translation gives CASSKDRNHSPLHF.

This clone was observed a handful of times. The chain is built from TRBV29-1 and TRBJ2-1; D is uncertain. V was cut by 0 bases and J by 12 bases, with 3 bases left in between. The CDR3 covers 9 residues. Per germline, CDR1 SQVTM and CDR2 ANQGSEA. The CDR3 is CSVEERQFF. DNA for the CDR3: TGCAGCGTTGAAGAGAGGCAGTTCTTC.

This clone was seen a single time. Distinct nucleotide sequences in the sample also encode this CDR3. The chain combines TRBV29-1 with TRBJ1-1; D is unclear. The germline V gene encodes CDR1 SQVTM and CDR2 ANQGSEA. The V and J ends lost 3 bases and 2 bases respectively, with 7 bases between them. The CDR3 loop spans 12 amino acids. CDR3 loop: CSVERINTEAFF. The CDR3 DNA reads as TGCAGCGTTGAGCGGATTAACACTGAAGCTTTCTTT. Complete variable domain (other parts from reference TRBV29-1 and TRBJ1-1): SAVISQKPSRDICQRGTSLTIQCQVDSQVTMMFWYRQQPGQSLTLIATANQGSEATYESGFVIDKFPISRPNLTFSTLTVSNMSPEDSSIYLCSVERINTEAFFGQGTRLTVV.

The chain combines TRBV28 with TRBJ1-1; TRBD1 is a possible D gene (5 bases). The CDR3 runs 12 residues. V was cut by 3 bases and J by 11 bases, with 13 bases left in between. The germline gives CDR1 MDHEN, CDR2 SYDVKM. This CDR3 is CASSLLTGGAFF. The CDR3 DNA reads TGTGCCAGCAGTTTGTTGACCGGGGGGGCTTTCTTT.

The chain links TRBV6-1 to TRBJ1-2, with a tentative D call TRBD1 (5 bases). Trimming left V 3 bases short and J 3 bases short, with 14 bases between. This CDR3 has 15 amino acids. Germline CDR1 and CDR2: MNHNS and SASEGT. The CDR3 nucleotides are TGTGCCAGCAGTGAGACACCGTGGGGGGACTATGGCTACACCTTC. Translation gives CASSETPWGDYGYTF.

The gene calls are TRBV28 and TRBJ2-7; TRBD2 is a possible D gene (6 bases). From germline, CDR1 is MDHEN and CDR2 SYDVKM. Between the trimmed V and J ends, which lost 4 bases and 5 bases, there was a span of 18 bases. The CDR3 extends over 15 amino acids. In nucleotides, the CDR3 is TGTGCCAGCAGTTCTGCGGGGACCCCCCCCGACGAGCAGTACTTC. Translation gives CASSSAGTPPDEQYF.